A single sample gave rise to the 13 T cell receptor beta chains below, sequenced in a study of control samples from healthy donors and cancer patients. Sequencing was performed with immunoSEQ multiplex PCR; in TCRdb, only in-frame clones are kept and a portion is missing. The sample carries tens of thousands of clones, around 92% recorded once. Sequenced input: blood. The receptors derive from a man aged 45-60 years in good health.

This chain connects TRBV7-9 to TRBJ2-7, with a tentative D call TRBD2 (6 bases). The V and J ends lost 8 bases and 4 bases respectively, with 12 bases between them. This CDR3 has 12 residues. The germline V gene has CDR1 SEHNR and CDR2 FQNEAQ (reference sequence). The CDR3 loop is CASGGVVYEQYF. The CDR3, as DNA: TGTGCCAGCGGCGGGGTCGTGTACGAGCAGTACTTC.

This chain connects TRBV3-1 (or the pseudogene TRBV3-2) to TRBJ1-5, with 7 bases that match TRBD1. The J segment lost 3 bases and the V segment lost 4 bases, leaving 6 bases of the junction unmatched. From germline, CDR1 is LGHDT and CDR2 YNNKEL (reference sequence). This CDR3 contains 15 residues. CDR3 sequence reads: CASSLTGTANQPQHF. In DNA, the CDR3 is TGTGCCAGCAGCCTGACTGGGACAGCCAATCAGCCCCAGCATTTT.

The chain carries TRBV27 and TRBJ1-5; D possibly corresponds to TRBD1 (6 bases). The CDR3 runs to 15 residues. The V gene lost 3 bases and the J gene lost 2 bases, with 11 bases spanning the gap. CDR1 and CDR2 from the germline V gene are MNHEY and SMNVEV (reference sequence). The CDR3 protein is CASSLGGPGNQPQHF. As DNA, the CDR3 is TGTGCCAGCAGTTTGGGGGGGCCTGGCAATCAGCCCCAGCATTTT.

This chain uses TRBV12-3 or TRBV12-4 with TRBJ2-5; D gene ambiguous. The V gene lost 7 bases and the J gene lost 1 base, with 10 bases spanning the gap. This CDR3 is built from 13 residues. CDR3 sequence: CASTPDGQETQYF. The CDR3 bases are TGTGCCAGCACCCCGGACGGCCAAGAGACCCAGTACTTC.

This clone has more than one count but fewer than ten. The V call is TRBV5-6, the J call TRBJ1-2; D may be TRBD1 (5 bases). The CDR3 covers 12 residues. The V and J ends lost 1 base and 8 bases respectively, with 9 bases between them. The germline V gene has CDR1 SGHDT and CDR2 YYEEEE. The CDR3 DNA is TGTGCCAGCAGCTTGACAGGAAGGGGCTACACCTTC. Its translation: CASSLTGRGYTF.

This clone was recorded only once. The V gene is TRBV5-1, the J gene TRBJ2-3, with unresolved D. The CDR3 length is 17 residues. The V and J ends lost 0 bases and 0 bases respectively, with 14 bases between them. Germline loops: CDR1 SGHRS, CDR2 YFSETQ. The CDR3 DNA sequence: TGCGCCAGCAGCTTGGCCCCTTTGGGGTCTAGCACAGATACGCAGTATTTT. Encoded protein: CASSLAPLGSSTDTQYF.

The V call is TRBV4-2, the J call TRBJ2-7; D might be TRBD1 (5 bases). The germline V gene has CDR1 LGHNA and CDR2 YNFKEQ. The CDR3 extends over 18 amino acids. V was cut by 0 bases and J by 3 bases, with 21 bases left in between. The CDR3 loop reads CASSQDLTQDTLVYEQYF. The DNA of the CDR3 is TGTGCCAGCAGCCAAGATCTTACTCAGGACACTTTAGTCTACGAGCAGTACTTC.

The chain uses TRBV5-8 and TRBJ2-3, with TRBD1 identical over 8 bases. Germline-derived CDR1 and CDR2 are SGHTS and YDEGEE. V trimming: 0 bases; J trimming: 5 bases; junction bases outside the gene matches: 5. The CDR3 extends over 15 amino acids. The CDR3 nucleotides are TGTGCCAGCAGCTTGGGGCAGGGGGCTAAAGATACGCAGTATTTT. Translated: CASSLGQGAKDTQYF.

V usage is TRBV10-3 and J usage is TRBJ2-3; the match to TRBD1 covers 7 bases. There are 13 residues in the CDR3. The junction had 3 bases not matched to a gene; V was cut back by 7 bases and J by 2 bases. CDR1 and CDR2 from the germline V gene are ENHRY and SYGVKD. CDR3 sequence reads: CAINQGDTDTQYF. The CDR3 DNA reads as TGTGCCATCAATCAGGGGGACACAGATACGCAGTATTTT.

V usage is TRBV7-9 and J usage is TRBJ1-4, with 11 bases identical to TRBD1. Per germline, CDR1 SEHNR and CDR2 FQNEAQ (reference sequence). V was clipped by 5 bases and J by 4 bases; unmatched bases: 9. This CDR3 region has 17 residues. The CDR3 nucleotides read TGTGCCAGCAGCATCTGGACAGGGGGCCGGAGTAATGAAAAACTGTTTTTT. It encodes CASSIWTGGRSNEKLFF.

A word on this clone: One end of the junction does not line up with germline, which may come from a read error. The genes are TRBV10-2 and TRBJ2-3, with D possibly matching TRBD2 (5 bases). This CDR3 region has 14 residues. The V gene's germline CDR1 is WSHSY and CDR2 SAAADI. CDR3 DNA sequence: TGCGCCAGCATTGATGTGTCGACTACAGATGCGCAGTATTTT. Translating gives CASIDVSTTDAQYF.

The chain joins TRBV9 to TRBJ1-2; 8 bases match TRBD1. Germline-derived CDR1 and CDR2 are SGDLS and YYNGEE. The CDR3 runs 18 residues. V gave up 0 bases and J gave up 8 bases; unmatched junction bases: 18. The CDR3 loop reads CASSVDWTAIRGRGGYTF. The CDR3 nucleotides are TGTGCCAGCAGCGTAGATTGGACTGCCATCAGGGGGCGCGGGGGCTACACCTTC.

V gene TRBV6-2 or TRBV6-3 combines with J gene TRBJ2-5; D uncertain. The V end lost 4 bases, the J end lost 5 bases, and 8 bases lay between the germline ends. The CDR3 extends over 12 amino acids. The germline CDR1 and CDR2 sequences are MNHEY and SVGEGT. The CDR3 bases are TGTGCCAGCAGTTCACAACAGGAGACCCAGTACTTC. Translation gives CASSSQQETQYF.